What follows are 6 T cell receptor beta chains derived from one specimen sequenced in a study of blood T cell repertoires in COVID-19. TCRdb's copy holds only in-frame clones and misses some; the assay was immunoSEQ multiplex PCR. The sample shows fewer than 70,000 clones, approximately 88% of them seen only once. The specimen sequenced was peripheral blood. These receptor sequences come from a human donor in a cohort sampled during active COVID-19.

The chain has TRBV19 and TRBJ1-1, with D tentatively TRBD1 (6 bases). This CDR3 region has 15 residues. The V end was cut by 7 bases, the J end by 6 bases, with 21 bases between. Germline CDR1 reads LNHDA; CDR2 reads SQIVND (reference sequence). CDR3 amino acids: CASTPRGGAMAEAFF. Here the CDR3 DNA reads TGTGCCAGTACCCCCCGAGGGGGGGCGATGGCTGAAGCTTTCTTT.

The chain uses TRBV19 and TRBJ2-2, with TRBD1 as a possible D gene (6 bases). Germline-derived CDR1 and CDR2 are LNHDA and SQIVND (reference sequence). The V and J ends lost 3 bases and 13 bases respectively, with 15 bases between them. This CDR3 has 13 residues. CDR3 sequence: CASSMDRGGLLFF. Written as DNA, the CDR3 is TGTGCCAGTAGTATGGACCGAGGGGGATTGCTGTTTTTT.

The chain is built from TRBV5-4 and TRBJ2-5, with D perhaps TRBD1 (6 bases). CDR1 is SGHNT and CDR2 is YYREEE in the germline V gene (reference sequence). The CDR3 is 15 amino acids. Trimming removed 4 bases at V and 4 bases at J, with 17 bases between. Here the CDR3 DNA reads TGTGCCAGCAGCACAAAGGGACAACTCGGAGAGACCCAGTACTTC. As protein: CASSTKGQLGETQYF.

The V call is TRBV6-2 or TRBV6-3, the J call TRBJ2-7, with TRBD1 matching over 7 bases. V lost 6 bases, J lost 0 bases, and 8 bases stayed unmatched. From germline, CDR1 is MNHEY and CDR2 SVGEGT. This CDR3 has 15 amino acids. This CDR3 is CASSTGTVVSYEQYF. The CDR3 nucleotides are TGTGCCAGCAGCACTGGGACAGTCGTCTCCTACGAGCAGTACTTC.

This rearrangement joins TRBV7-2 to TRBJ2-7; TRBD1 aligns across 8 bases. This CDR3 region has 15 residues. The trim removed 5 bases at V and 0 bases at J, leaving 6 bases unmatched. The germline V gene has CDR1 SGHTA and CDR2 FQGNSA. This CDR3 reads CASSPRQGSSYEQYF. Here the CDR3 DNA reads TGTGCCAGCAGCCCGAGACAGGGGAGCTCCTACGAGCAGTACTTC.

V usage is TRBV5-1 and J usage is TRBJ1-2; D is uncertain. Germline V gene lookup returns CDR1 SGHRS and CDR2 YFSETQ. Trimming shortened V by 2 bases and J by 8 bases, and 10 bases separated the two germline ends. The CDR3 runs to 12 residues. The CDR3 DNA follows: TGCGCCAGCAGCTTAGATGTGGAGGGCTACACCTTC. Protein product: CASSLDVEGYTF.